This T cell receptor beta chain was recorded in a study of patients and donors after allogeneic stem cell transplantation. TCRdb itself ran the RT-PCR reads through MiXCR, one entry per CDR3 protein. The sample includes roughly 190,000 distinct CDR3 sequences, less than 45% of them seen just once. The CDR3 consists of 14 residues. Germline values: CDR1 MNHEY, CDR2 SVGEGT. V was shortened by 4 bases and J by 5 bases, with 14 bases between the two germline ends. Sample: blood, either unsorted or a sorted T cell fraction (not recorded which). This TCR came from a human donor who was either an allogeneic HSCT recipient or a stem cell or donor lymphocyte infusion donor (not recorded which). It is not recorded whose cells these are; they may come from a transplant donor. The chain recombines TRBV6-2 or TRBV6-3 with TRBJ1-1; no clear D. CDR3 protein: CASSLPRVGTEAFF. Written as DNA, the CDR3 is TGTGCCAGCAGTTTGCCCCGGGTGGGGACTGAAGCTTTCTTT.